This entry lists 19 T cell receptor beta chains sequenced from one sample in a study of cytomegalovirus exposure and HLA in healthy donors. Primers: 60 Vbeta forward and 13 Jbeta reverse. The assay was immunoSEQ multiplex PCR, and TCRdb's table has in-frame clones only and misses some. The repertoire holds about 120,000 clones, with approximately 80% as singletons. Material for sequencing was PBMCs. These receptors were collected from a young man in good health and CMV-seropositive.

The genes are TRBV7-9 and TRBJ1-5; tentative D call: TRBD1 (5 bases). The CDR3 runs 10 residues. Germline V gives CDR1 SEHNR, CDR2 FQNEAQ (reference sequence). Deletions cut 4 bases from V and 15 bases from J, with 10 bases between. The CDR3 loop is CASSSPDTHF. The DNA for the CDR3 is TGTGCCAGCAGCTCGCCGGACACGCATTTT.

This clone appeared once. The chain employs TRBV7-9 and TRBJ2-3; D is unclear. CDR1 is SEHNR and CDR2 is FQNEAQ in the germline V gene (reference sequence). The CDR3 totals 15 residues. V lost 9 bases and J 4 bases, leaving 20 bases between the germline ends. CDR3 in amino acids: CARGAGSLPPDTQYF. For the CDR3, the DNA is TGTGCCAGAGGTGCTGGGTCACTACCCCCAGATACGCAGTATTTT.

V is TRBV7-9 and J is TRBJ2-5; no clear D. Per the germline V gene, CDR1 is SEHNR and CDR2 is FQNEAQ (reference sequence). V was clipped by 1 base and J by 5 bases, with 5 bases between them. The CDR3 is made up of 12 amino acids. The CDR3 DNA sequence: TGTGCCAGCAGCTTAGTCAGGGAGACCCAGTACTTC. Translated: CASSLVRETQYF. Based on the CDR3 plus reference TRBV7-9 and TRBJ2-5, the full variable domain is DTGVSQNPRHKITKRGQNVTFRCDPISEHNRLYWYRQTLGQGPEFLTYFQNEAQLEKSRLLSDRFSAERPKGSFSTLEIQRTEQGDSAMYLCASSLVRETQYFGPGTRLLVL.

The chain joins TRBV18 to TRBJ2-5; unclear D gene. Trimming removed 3 bases from V and 3 bases from J, with 8 bases in between. Germline V CDR1 and CDR2: KGHSH, LQKENI. The CDR3 covers 13 residues. The CDR3 region has the DNA TGTGCCAGCTCACCCCGGTTGGAAGAGACCCAGTACTTC. It is translated as CASSPRLEETQYF.

The chain combines TRBV27 with TRBJ1-4, with D hard to call. This CDR3 is built from 13 residues. Germline CDR1 and CDR2: MNHEY and SMNVEV (reference sequence). V lost 8 bases and J 2 bases, leaving 9 bases between the germline ends. This CDR3 is CASRGMTNEKLFF. Written as DNA, the CDR3 is TGTGCCAGCCGGGGAATGACTAATGAAAAACTGTTTTTT. The full variable domain, completed using reference TRBV27 and TRBJ1-4, is EAQVTQNPRYLITVTGKKLTVTCSQNMNHEYMSWYRQDPGLGLRQIYYSMNVEVTDKGDVPEGYKVSRKEKRNFPLILESPSPNQTSLYFCASRGMTNEKLFFGSGTQLSVL.

Details on this clone: Relative to the germline gene, one junction end is altered; a read error may explain this. V and J are TRBV4-1 and TRBJ2-5, with D possibly being TRBD1 (6 bases). The germline CDR1 and CDR2 sequences are MGHRA and YSYEKL. The CDR3 extends over 16 amino acids. The CDR3 protein is CASSRHGQTTQETQYF. CDR3 in DNA: TGCGCCAGCAGCCGTCATGGACAGACCACCCAAGAGACCCAATACTTC.

This chain links TRBV7-3 with TRBJ2-3; no clear D gene. With 7 bases removed from V and 1 base from J, the gap between germline ends came to 9 bases. The germline CDR1 and CDR2 sequences are SGHTA and FQGTGA. The CDR3 totals 13 residues. The CDR3 protein is CASTLEGTDTQYF. The DNA of the CDR3 is TGTGCCAGCACCCTAGAGGGCACAGATACGCAGTATTTT. Combining the CDR3 with reference TRBV7-3 and TRBJ2-3 gives the whole variable domain GAGVSQTPSNKVTEKGKYVELRCDPISGHTALYWYRQSLGQGPEFLIYFQGTGAADDSGLPNDRFFAVRPEGSVSTLKIQRTERGDSAVYLCASTLEGTDTQYFGPGTRLTVL.

V usage is TRBV6-1 and J usage is TRBJ2-7, with 12 nucleotides matching TRBD2. CDR3 length: 15 residues. Germline CDR1 is MNHNS and CDR2 is SASEGT. V dropped 7 bases and J dropped 6; count of bases not matched to a gene: 10. CDR3 region: CASTWTSGVSVEQYF. The CDR3 DNA reads TGTGCCAGCACTTGGACTAGCGGGGTTTCAGTCGAGCAGTACTTC.

CDR3 nucleotides: TGCGCCAGCAGCCGATACTTTGGGGAGGGGGTGTTGACCGGGGAGCTGTTTTTT. The encoded protein is CASSRYFGEGVLTGELFF. The V and J genes are TRBV4-3 and TRBJ2-2, with a weak D call TRBD2 (7 bases). Germline loops: CDR1 LGHNA, CDR2 YSLEER. V was clipped by 4 bases and J by 5 bases, with 23 bases between them. The CDR3 totals 18 residues.

This chain uses TRBV19 with TRBJ1-5; 9 bases are shared with TRBD1. Germline trimming cut 5 bases from V and 7 bases from J; bases unmatched to any gene: 12. This CDR3 region has 16 residues. Germline-derived CDR1 and CDR2 are LNHDA and SQIVND (reference sequence). CDR3 sequence reads: CASSLRDRDSGQPQHF. The CDR3 coding sequence is TGTGCCAGTAGTCTCCGGGACAGGGATTCTGGGCAGCCCCAGCATTTT.

The CDR3 reads CASSLARGYGYTF. The CDR3, as DNA: TGTGCCAGCAGCTTGGCCAGGGGCTATGGCTACACCTTC. V gene TRBV5-6 combines with J gene TRBJ1-2, with a possible D match to TRBD1 (6 bases). V lost 0 bases and J 4 bases, leaving 7 bases between the germline ends. The V gene's germline CDR1 is SGHDT and CDR2 YYEEEE. The CDR3 is 13 residues long. Combining the CDR3 with reference TRBV5-6 and TRBJ1-2 gives the whole variable domain DAGVTQSPTHLIKTRGQQVTLRCSPKSGHDTVSWYQQALGQGPQFIFQYYEEEERQRGNFPDRFSGHQFPNYSSELNVNALLLGDSALYLCASSLARGYGYTFGSGTRLTVV.

This clone was observed a handful of times. The sample contains more than one DNA sequence encoding this CDR3. V usage is TRBV28 and J usage is TRBJ1-1, with 7 bases identical to TRBD1. Germline trimming cut 5 bases from V and 1 base from J; bases unmatched to any gene: 7. The CDR3 contains 15 residues. Germline loops: CDR1 MDHEN, CDR2 SYDVKM. As DNA, the CDR3 is TGTGCCAGCAGTCCCGGGGACAGAACGAACACTGAAGCTTTCTTT. Its protein product is CASSPGDRTNTEAFF.

The chain employs TRBV10-3 and TRBJ2-2, with D unclear. This CDR3 spans 12 amino acids. V dropped 4 bases and J dropped 5 bases, with 5 bases sitting between them. Germline CDR1 reads ENHRY; CDR2 reads SYGVKD. The CDR3 here is CAISAFTGELFF. In DNA form, the CDR3 reads TGTGCCATCAGTGCTTTTACCGGGGAGCTGTTTTTT.

Notes on this clone: The DNA is omitted, as the CDR3 cannot be located on it reliably, and the CDR3 follows TCRdb's listing. The chain carries TRBV29-1 and TRBJ1-2; the DNA was not used to check the table's D call, TRBD1. The CDR3 is 10 residues long, counting both termini. Germline V gene sequence: CDR1 SQVTM, CDR2 ANQGSEA. The CDR3 region is CSVALGAATF.

In this sample, this clone turned up a few times. V and J are TRBV19 and TRBJ1-5, with TRBD1 matching over 8 bases. V gave up 5 bases and J gave up 3 bases; unmatched junction bases: 3. Germline CDR1 is LNHDA and CDR2 is SQIVND (reference sequence). This CDR3 has 14 amino acids. This CDR3 is CASSRDRFNQPQHF. The CDR3 coding sequence is TGTGCCAGTAGTCGGGACAGGTTCAATCAGCCCCAGCATTTT.

This clone occurred once. The chain is built from TRBV7-8 and TRBJ2-5, with D maybe TRBD2 (7 bases). The CDR3 length is 13 residues. Trimming shortened V by 10 bases and J by 1 base, and 13 bases separated the two germline ends. Germline lookup yields CDR1 SGHVS and CDR2 FQNEAQ. The CDR3 DNA reads as TGTGCCACTCGGCGGGGGCTCCAAGAGACCCAGTACTTC. Amino acids: CATRRGLQETQYF.

The rearrangement uses TRBV9 and TRBJ1-2; no definite D call. With 0 bases removed from V and 1 base from J, the gap between germline ends came to 7 bases. The CDR3 spans 14 residues. Germline V CDR1 and CDR2: SGDLS, YYNGEE. The DNA for the CDR3 is TGTGCCAGCAGCGTAGGTCGGGTTAACTATGGCTACACCTTC. This translates into CASSVGRVNYGYTF.

The rearrangement joins TRBV9 to TRBJ2-5; 11 bases fit TRBD1. This CDR3 has 15 residues. CDR1 and CDR2 (germline): SGDLS, YYNGEE. V lost 6 bases to trimming and J lost 4 bases; unmatched junction nucleotides: 8. The CDR3: CASTPWDRGSETQYF. The DNA for the CDR3 is TGTGCCAGCACCCCTTGGGACAGGGGGTCAGAGACCCAGTACTTC.

The V gene is TRBV19, the J gene TRBJ1-5; perhaps TRBD1 as D (5 bases). CDR1 and CDR2 (germline): LNHDA, SQIVND (reference sequence). Trimming removed 3 bases at V and 4 bases at J, with 19 bases between. CDR3 length: 17 residues. CDR3 DNA sequence: TGTGCCAGTAGTATCCGTCGGGGGTCGCTACCGAATCAGCCCCAGCATTTT. Translation: CASSIRRGSLPNQPQHF.